The present TCR beta chain was sequenced within a study of OX40 agonist ivuxolimab in advanced cancers. TCRdb's table, derived via immunoSEQ multiplex PCR, lists solely in-frame clones and lacks some. The sample carries about 53,000 clones, 84% recorded once. Sequenced here: CD4+ or CD8+ T cells sorted from blood, sampled in a trial of the OX40 agonist ivuxolimab. The TCR originated in an adult with an advanced solid tumor such as melanoma, head and neck, liver or kidney cancer.

The CDR3 coding sequence is TGTGCCAGCAGTTTATTCAGGACAGGGGGCGGCTTGGGCGGCGGGGCCAACGTCCTGACTTTC. Protein sequence: CASSLFRTGGGLGGGANVLTF. The chain joins TRBV28 to TRBJ2-6; 11 bases are shared with TRBD1. CDR1 and CDR2 (germline): MDHEN, SYDVKM. This CDR3 has 21 amino acids. With V trimmed by 1 base and J by 4 bases, 15 bases remained unmatched.